This TCR beta chain was profiled in a study of blood T cell repertoires in COVID-19. The overall study: The United States, Italy and Spain supplied acute and convalescent COVID-19 samples. PBMCs, B-cell-depleted T cells, or T cells were the source of the cDNA or gDNA that made up the material.

V lost 1 base and J lost 1, with 12 bases in between. Per germline, CDR1 MNHNS and CDR2 SASEGT. The CDR3 extends over 16 amino acids. TCRdb keeps only in-frame clones here, not all; method: immunoSEQ multiplex PCR. Among fewer than 130,000 clones listed, roughly 81% were seen once. The receptor comes from a human donor in a cohort sampled during active COVID-19. Sequencing input: peripheral blood. V gene TRBV6-1 combines with J gene TRBJ2-3, with D perhaps TRBD2 (6 bases). The CDR3 spells CASSEVEGLRTDTQYF. The CDR3 DNA is TGTGCCAGCAGTGAAGTGGAGGGATTACGCACAGATACGCAGTATTTT.